The 30 T cell receptor beta chains below were found in one sample sequenced in a study of technical replicates of blood from a few donors (dated by TCRdb to about 2017). Library preparation used the immunoSEQ multiplex PCR assay. Imported from immuneACCESS, the table was reduced by TCRdb to in-frame sequences with V and J called. These copies leave out some clones; in studies compared against another copy, an unresolved V gene accounts for under half, and the cause of the remainder is not known. Across this sample there are fewer than 90,000 clones, with around 93% seen only once. The ten largest make up 0.35% to 0.45% of the sample. Sequenced: T cells isolated from PBMCs. These TCRs come from a human donor in good health.

The V gene is TRBV27, the J gene TRBJ2-7; the match to TRBD2 covers 11 bases. The germline CDR1 and CDR2 sequences are MNHEY and SMNVEV (reference sequence). The V segment lost 5 bases and the J segment 3 bases; nucleotides outside the gene matches: 6. CDR3 length: 15 amino acids. The CDR3 sequence is CASSPGLAAIYEQYF. CDR3 bases: TGTGCCAGCAGTCCGGGACTAGCGGCCATCTACGAGCAGTACTTC.

The V and J genes are TRBV6-4 and TRBJ2-1; 7 nucleotides match TRBD2. The V gene's germline CDR1 is MRHNA and CDR2 SNTAGT. This CDR3 region has 19 residues. The V and J ends lost 3 bases and 0 bases, in that order; junction bases with no gene match: 14. CDR3 amino acids: CASSEFGLGVRGSYNEQFF. The CDR3 region has the DNA TGTGCCAGCAGTGAGTTTGGACTAGGAGTTAGGGGCTCCTACAATGAGCAGTTCTTC.

This chain's CDR3 is CASSLSGQGPYEQYF. The CDR3 DNA is TGTGCCAGCAGTTTAAGCGGACAGGGCCCCTACGAGCAGTACTTC. The chain couples TRBV27 to TRBJ2-7; 8 nucleotides agree with TRBD1. The CDR3 length is 15 residues. Germline-derived CDR1 and CDR2 are MNHEY and SMNVEV (reference sequence). Trimming cost V 2 bases and J 2 bases; bases outside gene matches: 5.

The chain recombines TRBV6-1 with TRBJ2-3; tentative D call: TRBD2 (6 bases). The CDR3 extends over 13 amino acids. V lost 6 bases to trimming and J lost 6 bases, with 13 bases between them. In germline, CDR1 is MNHNS, CDR2 SASEGT. CDR3: CASRGGGVDTQYF. The DNA for the CDR3 is TGTGCCAGCAGGGGCGGAGGGGTTGATACGCAGTATTTT.

This chain uses TRBV6-5 with TRBJ2-1; a weak D match, TRBD1 (6 bases). Trimming left V 6 bases short and J 5 bases short, with 14 bases between. Germline V gives CDR1 MNHEY, CDR2 SVGAGI. The CDR3 sequence is 14 residues long. CDR3 protein: CASSHPGQNNEQFF. CDR3 in DNA: TGTGCCAGCAGCCATCCGGGACAAAACAATGAGCAGTTCTTC.

This clone showed up just once. This chain connects TRBV18 to TRBJ2-7; tentative D call: TRBD1 (6 bases). Germline loops: CDR1 KGHSH, CDR2 LQKENI. The CDR3 contains 15 residues. V shed 0 bases and J shed 4 bases, with 13 bases lying between them. CDR3 bases: TGTGCCAGCTCACCACCTCAGGGGAACAATTACGAGCAGTACTTC. Residues: CASSPPQGNNYEQYF.

The chain uses TRBV11-3 and TRBJ1-1, with no clear D. The length of the CDR3 is 15 residues. The germline V gene has CDR1 SGHNT and CDR2 YENEEA. Trimming left V 5 bases short and J 3 bases short, with 16 bases between. This chain's CDR3 is CASSGIPSGDTEAFF. CDR3 coding DNA: TGTGCCAGCAGCGGGATTCCCTCGGGAGACACTGAAGCTTTCTTT. Filled out from reference TRBV11-3 and TRBJ1-1, the complete variable domain reads EAGVVQSPRYKIIEKKQPVAFWCNPISGHNTLYWYLQNLGQGPELLIRYENEEAVDDSQLPKDRFSAERLKGVDSTLKIQPAELGDSAVYLCASSGIPSGDTEAFFGQGTRLTVV.

This chain connects TRBV5-6 to TRBJ1-4, with TRBD1 matching 7 bases. Germline values: CDR1 SGHDT, CDR2 YYEEEE. This CDR3 spans 18 amino acids. Trimming cost V 4 bases and J 3 bases; bases outside gene matches: 15. The CDR3 region is CASSEGAPKGWANEKLFF. CDR3 DNA: TGTGCCAGCAGCGAGGGGGCACCTAAGGGGTGGGCTAATGAAAAACTGTTTTTT.

The V call is TRBV9, the J call TRBJ2-3; the D gene is possibly TRBD1 (6 bases). The CDR3 contains 14 residues. The germline V gene encodes CDR1 SGDLS and CDR2 YYNGEE. Deletions cut 0 bases from V and 4 bases from J, with 9 bases between. CDR3 loop: CASSVVEGADTQYF. DNA of the CDR3: TGTGCCAGCAGCGTAGTTGAGGGGGCAGATACGCAGTATTTT.

The chain joins TRBV30 to TRBJ2-7, with unresolved D. Germline assignment: CDR1 GTSNPN and CDR2 SVGIG (reference sequence). Between the trimmed V and J ends, which lost 0 bases and 6 bases, there was a span of 18 bases. The CDR3 has 15 amino acids. CDR3 coding DNA: TGTGCCTGGAGTGTTCTCCCTATCATGACTTCCGAGCAGTACTTC. This gives the protein CAWSVLPIMTSEQYF.

This clone has just one count. The chain uses TRBV6-5 and TRBJ2-7; 7 bases agree with TRBD2. The trim removed 6 bases at V and 2 bases at J, leaving 7 bases unmatched. Germline CDR1 MNHEY, CDR2 SVGAGI. This CDR3 region has 14 residues. CDR3 amino acids: CASRRDGTTYEQYF. The DNA for the CDR3 is TGTGCCAGCAGGAGGGACGGGACTACCTACGAGCAGTACTTC.

This clone was seen only once. The chain uses TRBV7-2 and TRBJ2-3, with a weak D call TRBD1 (5 bases). The germline gives CDR1 SGHTA, CDR2 FQGNSA. CDR3 size: 15 residues. Between the trimmed V and J ends, which lost 3 bases and 2 bases, there was a span of 12 bases. The CDR3 nucleotides are TGTGCCAGCAGCTTTGGGGCCACGTACACAGATACGCAGTATTTT. This encodes CASSFGATYTDTQYF.

The chain joins TRBV6-5 to TRBJ2-7; 9 nucleotides align to TRBD1. CDR1 is MNHEY, CDR2 SVGAGI, per germline. Losses at the gene ends were 4 bases for V and 3 bases for J; bases not matched to a gene: 7. The CDR3 consists of 15 residues. The DNA for the CDR3 is TGTGCCAGCAGTTCAGAGGACAGGGGACGCTACGAGCAGTACTTC. The encoded protein is CASSSEDRGRYEQYF.

The chain links TRBV19 to TRBJ1-2, with TRBD1 matching 9 bases. This CDR3 contains 12 residues. J gave up 7 bases and V 5 bases, and 2 bases lay outside the gene matches. CDR1 is LNHDA, CDR2 SQIVND, per germline (reference sequence). CDR3 coding DNA: TGTGCCAGTAGTCAGACAGGGGGTGGCTACACCTTC. Encoded protein: CASSQTGGGYTF.

The chain uses TRBV7-2 and TRBJ2-7, with D possibly TRBD2 on 6 matching bases. Trimming stripped 8 bases from V and 3 bases from J, with 20 bases between. Germline CDR1 reads SGHTA; CDR2 reads FQGNSA. The CDR3 spans 15 residues. CDR3 nucleotides: TGTGCCAGCTTAGTCTACGGGGAGGAGGGCTACGAGCAGTACTTC. Translation: CASLVYGEEGYEQYF.

The chain has TRBV20-1 and TRBJ2-7; D might be TRBD1 (5 bases). The CDR3 is 11 residues long. Between the trimmed V and J ends, which lost 3 bases and 5 bases, there was a span of 8 bases. Germline CDR1 reads DFQATT; CDR2 reads SNEGSKA (reference sequence). The CDR3 is CSASGQDEQYF. The CDR3 DNA follows: TGCAGTGCTAGTGGACAAGACGAGCAGTACTTC.

The chain links TRBV7-8 to TRBJ2-5, with 7 bases fitting TRBD2. Germline V gene data show CDR1 as SGHVS and CDR2 as FQNEAQ. CDR3 length equals 15 residues. V lost 4 bases to trimming and J lost 5 bases; unmatched junction nucleotides: 10. CDR3 residues: CASSSYLGAGETQYF. DNA of the CDR3: TGTGCCAGCAGCTCTTATCTTGGAGCGGGGGAGACCCAGTACTTC.

This clone was counted at least ten times. The V and J genes are TRBV18 and TRBJ2-7; TRBD1 is a possible D gene (6 bases). The V end was cut by 2 bases, the J end by 2 bases, with 19 bases between. Germline CDR1 is KGHSH and CDR2 is LQKENI. CDR3 length equals 17 residues. The CDR3 loop reads CASSPSLFDRSPYEQYF. Written as DNA, the CDR3 is TGTGCCAGCTCACCAAGCCTATTTGACAGGAGTCCCTACGAGCAGTACTTC.

This chain joins TRBV7-2 and TRBJ1-5; 12 bases fit TRBD1. Looked up from germline, CDR1 is SGHTA and CDR2 is FQGNSA. Germline trimming cut 5 bases from V and 5 bases from J; bases unmatched to any gene: 4. This CDR3 has 15 amino acids. CDR3 loop: CASSPGTGGHQPQHF. DNA of the CDR3: TGTGCCAGCAGCCCCGGGACAGGGGGCCATCAGCCCCAGCATTTT.

The chain joins TRBV5-1 to TRBJ1-1, with D unresolved. The CDR3 is 16 residues long. The V gene lost 0 bases and the J gene lost 3 bases, with 15 bases spanning the gap. Looked up from germline, CDR1 is SGHRS and CDR2 is YFSETQ. CDR3 region: CASSLDSIRWDTEAFF. As DNA, the CDR3 is TGCGCCAGCAGCTTGGACAGTATTAGATGGGACACTGAAGCTTTCTTT.

The V call is TRBV7-2, the J call TRBJ1-2; perhaps TRBD1 as D (6 bases). The CDR3 extends over 14 amino acids. V was clipped by 5 bases and J by 5 bases, with 15 bases between them. Germline V gene sequence: CDR1 SGHTA, CDR2 FQGNSA. CDR3 nucleotides: TGTGCCAGCAGCCCGCGGACAGCTTTTTATGGCTACACCTTC. Translation: CASSPRTAFYGYTF.

This clone has just a few counts. V and J are TRBV7-9 and TRBJ1-1; D remains ambiguous. CDR3 length equals 12 residues. The V gene lost 3 bases and the J gene lost 1 base, with 3 bases spanning the gap. Germline CDR1 reads SEHNR; CDR2 reads FQNEAQ (reference sequence). The DNA of the CDR3 is TGTGCCAGCAGCTTTCAGAACACTGAAGCTTTCTTT. Translated, it gives CASSFQNTEAFF.

The V call is TRBV5-4, the J call TRBJ2-3; 9 bases agree with TRBD2. There are 17 residues in the CDR3. The ends lost 1 base at V and 2 bases at J; junction bases unmatched: 8. CDR1 is SGHNT, CDR2 YYREEE, per germline (reference sequence). CDR3 DNA sequence: TGTGCCAGCAGCTTGTTAGGGCTAGCGGGGATCACAGATACGCAGTATTTT. Its translation: CASSLLGLAGITDTQYF.

This chain connects TRBV4-3 to TRBJ2-2; 8 positions match TRBD2. The CDR3 is 17 residues long. Germline CDR1 is LGHNA and CDR2 is YSLEER. The J segment lost 5 bases and the V segment lost 0 bases, leaving 8 bases of the junction unmatched. For the CDR3, the DNA is TGCGCCAGCAGCCAAGAGCGGCAGCGGGAGTTGACCGGGGAGCTGTTTTTT. Protein: CASSQERQRELTGELFF.

The chain recombines TRBV6-5 with TRBJ1-1; D gene ambiguous. Germline-derived CDR1 and CDR2 are MNHEY and SVGAGI. The V and J ends lost 1 base and 1 base respectively, with 7 bases between them. There are 14 residues in the CDR3. CDR3 sequence reads: CASSYFGQNTEAFF. In nucleotides, the CDR3 is TGTGCCAGCAGTTACTTCGGTCAGAACACTGAAGCTTTCTTT.

J is TRBJ2-6 and V is TRBV11-2, with 13 bases fitting TRBD2. The CDR3 has 17 amino acids. After removal of 5 bases from V and 3 bases from J, the junction contained 4 bases not matched to a gene. Germline V gene lookup returns CDR1 SGHAT and CDR2 FQNNGV. CDR3 sequence (DNA): TGTGCCAGCAGCCAGGGACTAGCGGGAAGTGGGGCCAACGTCCTGACTTTC. Amino acid sequence: CASSQGLAGSGANVLTF.

V usage is TRBV27 and J usage is TRBJ2-7; TRBD2 agrees at 8 bases. This CDR3 comprises 18 residues. From germline, CDR1 is MNHEY and CDR2 SMNVEV (reference sequence). Trimming cost V 3 bases and J 4 bases; bases outside gene matches: 17. As DNA, the CDR3 is TGTGCCAGCAGTTTTGTTCGGGCGGGAGGACCATTAATTTACGAGCAGTACTTC. Residues: CASSFVRAGGPLIYEQYF.

The chain recombines TRBV2 with TRBJ2-1; 11 bases map to TRBD1. This CDR3 comprises 15 residues. The J segment lost 7 bases and the V segment lost 3 bases, leaving 5 bases of the junction unmatched. From germline, CDR1 is SNHLY and CDR2 FYNNEI. This CDR3 reads CASSEDRGRGNEQFF. The CDR3 DNA reads as TGTGCCAGCAGTGAGGACAGGGGGCGCGGTAATGAGCAGTTCTTC.

The chain is built from TRBV27 and TRBJ2-1, with D perhaps matching TRBD2 (6 bases). The CDR3 is 14 amino acids. The V gene's germline CDR1 is MNHEY and CDR2 SMNVEV (reference sequence). Trimming took off 5 bases at V and 8 bases at J, with 16 bases between the two ends. The CDR3 DNA sequence: TGTGCCAGCAGTCCGAAGGGGACTCGCTATGAGCAGTTCTTC. Translating it yields CASSPKGTRYEQFF.

This clone was observed a few times. The V and J genes are TRBV6-5 and TRBJ1-1; D gene ambiguous. V was trimmed by 2 bases and J by 1 base, leaving 5 bases between them. The CDR3 runs 13 residues. Germline lookup yields CDR1 MNHEY and CDR2 SVGAGI. The CDR3 DNA follows: TGTGCCAGCAGTTACGAGGGGAACACTGAAGCTTTCTTT. Encoded protein: CASSYEGNTEAFF.